This T cell receptor (beta chain) originates from a study of sequential checkpoint blockade in melanoma. Treatment meaning: randomized to nivolumab then ipilimumab (arm A) or the reverse (arm B). Generated by immunoSEQ multiplex PCR, the TCRdb table keeps only in-frame clones and is missing some. This table holds about 38,000 clones, around nine tenths found once. This TCR derives from a human donor with melanoma. Sequencing used CD8+ T cells sorted from blood (inferred from file names), obtained from a patient given nivolumab and ipilimumab in sequence.

CDR3 amino acids: CASSIPTSGIPDEQFF. The DNA for the CDR3 is TGTGCCAGTAGTATCCCGACTAGCGGGATACCGGATGAGCAGTTCTTC. The V call is TRBV19, the J call TRBJ2-1, with 11 bases aligning to TRBD2. V shed 3 bases, J shed 8 bases, and the junction held 9 bases outside the gene matches. This CDR3 is built from 16 residues. Germline V lookup: CDR1 LNHDA, CDR2 SQIVND (reference sequence).